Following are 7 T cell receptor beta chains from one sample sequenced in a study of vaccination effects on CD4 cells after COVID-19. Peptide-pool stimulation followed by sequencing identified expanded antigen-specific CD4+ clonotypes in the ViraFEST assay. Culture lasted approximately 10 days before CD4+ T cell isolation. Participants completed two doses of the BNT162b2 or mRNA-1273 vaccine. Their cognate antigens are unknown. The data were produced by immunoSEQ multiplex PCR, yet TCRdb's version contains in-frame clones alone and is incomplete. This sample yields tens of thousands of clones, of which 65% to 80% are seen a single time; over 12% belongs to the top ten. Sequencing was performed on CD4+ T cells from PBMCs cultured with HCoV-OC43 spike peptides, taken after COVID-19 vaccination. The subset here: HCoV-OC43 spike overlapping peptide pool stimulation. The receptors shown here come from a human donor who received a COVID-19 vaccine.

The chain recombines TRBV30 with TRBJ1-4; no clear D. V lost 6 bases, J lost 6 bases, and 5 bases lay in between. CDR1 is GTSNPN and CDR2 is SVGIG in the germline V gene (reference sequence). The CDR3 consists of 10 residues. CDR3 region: CACYYEKLFF. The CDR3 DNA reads TGTGCCTGTTACTATGAAAAACTGTTTTTT. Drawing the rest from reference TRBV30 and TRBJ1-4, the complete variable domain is SQTIHQWPATLVQPVGSPLSLECTVEGTSNPNLYWYRQAAGRGLQLLFYSVGIGQISSEVPQNLSASRPQDRQFILSSKKLLLSDSGFYLCACYYEKLFFGSGTQLSVL.

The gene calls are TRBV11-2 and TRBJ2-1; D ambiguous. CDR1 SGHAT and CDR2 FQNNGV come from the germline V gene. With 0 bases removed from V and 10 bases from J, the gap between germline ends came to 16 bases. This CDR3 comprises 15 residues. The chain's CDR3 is CASSLESLAGYEQFF. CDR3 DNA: TGTGCCAGCAGCTTAGAGAGTTTGGCCGGCTACGAGCAGTTCTTC.

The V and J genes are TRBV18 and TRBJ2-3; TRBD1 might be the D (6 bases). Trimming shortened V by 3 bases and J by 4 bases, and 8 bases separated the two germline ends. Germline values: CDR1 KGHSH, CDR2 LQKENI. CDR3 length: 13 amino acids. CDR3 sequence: CASSPTGPDTQYF. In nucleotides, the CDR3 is TGTGCCAGCTCACCCACAGGGCCAGATACGCAGTATTTT.

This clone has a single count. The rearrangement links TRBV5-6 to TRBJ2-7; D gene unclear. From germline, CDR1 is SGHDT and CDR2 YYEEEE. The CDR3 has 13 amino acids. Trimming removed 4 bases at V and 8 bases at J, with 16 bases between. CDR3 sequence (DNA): TGTGCCAGCAGCCTGACTGACTTTACGAAGCAGTACTTC. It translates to CASSLTDFTKQYF.

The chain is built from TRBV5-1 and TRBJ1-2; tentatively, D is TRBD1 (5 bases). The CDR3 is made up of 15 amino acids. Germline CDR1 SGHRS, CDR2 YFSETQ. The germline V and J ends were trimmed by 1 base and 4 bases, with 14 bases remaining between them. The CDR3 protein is CASSLRQGIGYGYTF. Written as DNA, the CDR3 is TGCGCCAGCAGCTTGCGTCAGGGTATTGGCTATGGCTACACCTTC.

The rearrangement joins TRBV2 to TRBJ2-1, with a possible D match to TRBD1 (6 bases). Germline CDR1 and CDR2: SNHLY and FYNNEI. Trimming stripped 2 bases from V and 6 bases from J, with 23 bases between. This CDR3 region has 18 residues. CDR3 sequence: CASSEKLGKQGASNEQFF. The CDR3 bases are TGTGCCAGCAGTGAAAAACTTGGGAAACAGGGCGCCTCCAATGAGCAGTTCTTC.

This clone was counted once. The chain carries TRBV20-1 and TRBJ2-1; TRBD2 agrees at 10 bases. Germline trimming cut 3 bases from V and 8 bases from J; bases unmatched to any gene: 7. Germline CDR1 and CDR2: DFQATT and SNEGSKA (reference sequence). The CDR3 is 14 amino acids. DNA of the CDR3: TGCAGTGCTAGTCCTAGCGGGAGTAGGGATGAGCAGTTCTTC. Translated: CSASPSGSRDEQFF.